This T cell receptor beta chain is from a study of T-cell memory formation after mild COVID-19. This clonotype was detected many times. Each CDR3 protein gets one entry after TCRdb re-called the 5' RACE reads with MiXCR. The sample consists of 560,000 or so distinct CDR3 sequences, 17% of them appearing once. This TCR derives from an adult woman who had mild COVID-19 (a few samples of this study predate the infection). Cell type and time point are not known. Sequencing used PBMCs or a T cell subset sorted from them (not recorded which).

The CDR3 DNA reads as TGTGCCAGCAGCTTGATCAGGGAGACAGATACGCAGTATTTT. It specifies CASSLIRETDTQYF. The chain has TRBV5-4 and TRBJ2-3; D may correspond to TRBD1 or TRBD2 (5 bases each). The CDR3 consists of 14 residues. Per the germline V gene, CDR1 is SGHNT and CDR2 is YYREEE (reference sequence). V lost 1 base to trimming and J lost 3 bases, with 9 bases between them. Complete variable domain (other parts from reference TRBV5-4 and TRBJ2-3): ETGVTQSPTHLIKTRGQQVTLRCSSQSGHNTVSWYQQALGQGPQFIFQYYREEENGRGNFPPRFSGLQFPNYSSELNVNALELDDSALYLCASSLIRETDTQYFGPGTRLTVL.